The rows below give T cell receptor beta chains drawn from one sample of a study of cytomegalovirus exposure and HLA in healthy donors. This table comes from immunoSEQ multiplex PCR, and its TCRdb copy is limited to in-frame clones, with some not included. This table holds more than 95,000 clones, about 75% found once. Sequenced input: PBMCs. The source is a man in his 60s in good health and CMV-seropositive. Both conserved end residues are part of each CDR3. D genes are given only for firm matches. Clone sizes are given selectively: once, few, many, or a class where the clone is expanded.

TRBV19,NA,TRBJ2-2,TRBD1,CASTGQGRGTNTGELFF,TGTGCCAGTACGGGACAGGGGAGGGGAACGAACACCGGGGAGCTGTTTTTT
TRBV6-1,NA,TRBJ1-3,TRBD1,CASSEYPTGAGNTIYF,TGTGCCAGCAGTGAATACCCTACAGGGGCTGGAAACACCATATATTTT
TRBV6-4,NA,TRBJ1-2,NA,CASSDSGSGYTF,TGTGCCAGCAGTGACTCGGGGAGTGGCTACACCTTC
TRBV4-1,NA,TRBJ2-7,NA,CASRGTLSYEQYF,TGCGCCAGCCGCGGGACTCTGTCCTACGAGCAGTACTTC
TRBV9,NA,TRBJ2-3,TRBD2,CASSVEASGFTDTQYF,TGTGCCAGCAGCGTAGAGGCTAGCGGGTTCACAGATACGCAGTATTTT
TRBV7-2,NA,TRBJ2-3,TRBD2,CASSLDTSGGPPAQYF,TGTGCCAGCAGCTTAGATACTAGCGGGGGTCCCCCAGCGCAGTATTTT
TRBV18,NA,TRBJ2-5,TRBD1,CASSPRTGLKETQYF,TGTGCCAGCTCACCACGGACAGGGCTAAAAGAGACCCAGTACTTC
TRBV5-1,NA,TRBJ1-6,NA,CASSLQGTANSPLHF,TGCGCCAGCAGCTTGCAGGGAACTGCCAATTCACCCCTCCACTTT
TRBV15,once,TRBJ2-1,TRBD2,CATSAWGGGDVEQFF,TGTGCCACCAGCGCATGGGGGGGAGGGGATGTTGAGCAGTTCTTC
TRBV10-3,NA,TRBJ1-1,TRBD1,CAISATGGNTEAFF,TGTGCCATCAGTGCGACAGGGGGGAACACTGAAGCTTTCTTT
TRBV9,NA,TRBJ1-4,NA,CASSSSGGVGLFF,TGTGCCAGCAGCTCCTCGGGGGGGGTGGGCCTGTTTTTT
TRBV19,NA,TRBJ1-5,NA,CASSTRGTSNQPQHF,TGTGCCAGTAGTACGAGGGGGACTAGCAATCAGCCCCAGCATTTT
TRBV27,NA,TRBJ1-5,TRBD1,CASSSVLGQGYQPQHF,TGTGCCAGCAGTTCGGTTTTGGGACAGGGGTATCAGCCCCAGCATTTT
TRBV6-6,NA,TRBJ1-4,NA,CASSLTGLANEKLFF,TGTGCCAGCAGTCTCACAGGGTTAGCTAATGAAAAACTGTTTTTT
TRBV27,NA,TRBJ2-7,TRBD2,CASSFGLEGPYEQYF,TGTGCCAGCAGTTTTGGACTAGAAGGGCCCTACGAGCAGTACTTC
TRBV15,NA,TRBJ2-3,TRBD1,CATSRDPAGGMKDTQYF,TGTGCCACCAGCAGAGATCCGGCAGGGGGCATGAAAGATACGCAGTATTTT
TRBV14,once,TRBJ1-2,TRBD1,CASSQLDRDEYGYTF,TGTGCCAGCAGCCAGTTAGACAGGGATGAGTATGGCTACACCTTC
TRBV19,NA,TRBJ1-5,TRBD1,CASSTTGGATSNQPQHF,TGTGCCAGTAGTACAACAGGGGGCGCGACGAGCAATCAGCCCCAGCATTTT
TRBV7-2,NA,TRBJ2-7,TRBD1,CASSWDRAYEQYF,TGTGCCAGCAGCTGGGACAGGGCCTACGAGCAGTACTTC
TRBV19,NA,TRBJ2-5,TRBD1,CASSTHRGRAETQYF,TGTGCCAGTAGTACCCACAGGGGGCGAGCAGAGACCCAGTACTTC
TRBV6-5,NA,TRBJ1-5,NA,CASNDMQPQHF,TGTGCCAGCAACGACATGCAGCCCCAGCATTTT
TRBV30,NA,TRBJ2-2,NA,CAWSPNRQGELFF,TGTGCCTGGAGTCCGAACAGGCAAGGGGAGCTGTTTTTT
TRBV5-4,NA,TRBJ1-2,NA,CASSLGGRVNYGYTF,TGTGCCAGCAGCTTGGGTGGCAGGGTTAACTATGGCTACACCTTC
TRBV25-1,NA,TRBJ2-7,NA,CASRESGGYEQYF,TGTGCCAGCCGCGAATCCGGCGGCTACGAGCAGTACTTC
TRBV5-8,few,TRBJ2-5,NA,CASSGGRWQETQYF,TGTGCCAGCAGCGGGGGCCGTTGGCAAGAGACCCAGTACTTC
TRBV7-3,NA,TRBJ2-5,TRBD1,CASSLAGTGIQETQYF,TGTGCCAGCAGCTTAGCGGGGACAGGTATACAAGAGACCCAGTACTTC
TRBV2,NA,TRBJ2-7,NA,CASVGDYEQYF,TGTGCCAGCGTGGGCGACTACGAGCAGTACTTC
TRBV6-1,NA,TRBJ1-5,NA,CASSEVRSQPQHF,TGTGCCAGCAGTGAAGTGAGGTCTCAGCCCCAGCATTTT
TRBV12-5,NA,TRBJ1-5,TRBD1,CASGLTGASNQPQHF,TGTGCTAGTGGATTGACAGGGGCCAGCAATCAGCCCCAGCATTTT
TRBV10-3,once,TRBJ2-3,TRBD2,CAISESTSGGDTQYF,TGTGCCATCAGTGAGAGCACTAGCGGGGGGGATACGCAGTATTTT
TRBV18,NA,TRBJ2-1,TRBD2,CASSQAGGPYNEQFF,TGTGCCAGCTCACAAGCGGGGGGGCCCTACAATGAGCAGTTCTTC
TRBV2,NA,TRBJ2-5,TRBD2,CASGLAGQETQYF,TGTGCCAGTGGACTAGCGGGACAAGAGACCCAGTACTTC
TRBV20-1,NA,TRBJ2-7,NA,CSSTQGNEQYF,TGCAGTTCAACCCAGGGGAACGAGCAGTACTTC
TRBV11-2,NA,TRBJ1-4,NA,CASSLGLGSEKLFF,TGTGCCAGCAGCTTAGGTCTAGGAAGCGAAAAACTGTTTTTT
TRBV27,NA,TRBJ2-7,TRBD1,CASSPSGTGAYEQYF,TGTGCCAGCAGTCCCTCCGGGACAGGGGCCTACGAGCAGTACTTC
TRBV5-5,NA,TRBJ1-1,TRBD1,CASSLWTGCTEAFF,TGTGCCAGCAGCTTATGGACAGGTTGCACTGAAGCTTTCTTT
TRBV19,few,TRBJ1-2,NA,CASSTYLANYGYTF,TGTGCCAGTAGTACCTACTTAGCTAACTATGGCTACACCTTC
TRBV5-7,NA,TRBJ1-1,NA,CASSFMASEAFF,TGTGCCAGCAGCTTTATGGCTAGTGAAGCTTTCTTT
TRBV19,few,TRBJ1-2,TRBD1,CASSPPTGNYGYTF,TGTGCCAGTAGCCCCCCGACAGGGAACTATGGCTACACCTTC
TRBV12-1,NA,TRBJ2-1,NA,CASSLGAGFGFF,TGTGCCAGCAGCTTGGGAGCGGGGTTTGGCTTCTTC
TRBV6-5,NA,TRBJ2-7,NA,CASSWNRLSYEQYF,TGTGCCAGCAGTTGGAACAGGCTCTCCTACGAGCAGTACTTC
TRBV27,NA,TRBJ1-4,NA,CASRVGGPGGEKLFF,TGTGCCAGCAGGGTAGGAGGCCCCGGAGGTGAAAAACTGTTTTTT
TRBV6-1,NA,TRBJ2-1,TRBD2,CASSGGRASSYNEQFF,TGTGCCAGCAGTGGGGGGAGGGCCAGCTCCTACAATGAGCAGTTCTTC
TRBV5-4,few,TRBJ1-2,NA,CASSHVGGRDGYTF,TGTGCCAGCAGCCATGTAGGGGGAAGGGATGGCTACACCTTC
TRBV5-8,NA,TRBJ1-2,TRBD1,CASSPGTGYGYTF,TGTGCCAGCAGCCCCGGGACAGGCTATGGCTACACCTTC
TRBV4-1,NA,TRBJ2-6,TRBD1,CASSGQGAGANVLTF,TGCGCCAGCAGCGGGCAGGGGGCTGGGGCCAACGTCCTGACTTTC
TRBV7-9,once,TRBJ1-6,TRBD1,CASSSGQGNSPLHF,TGTGCCAGCAGCTCCGGACAGGGGAATTCACCCCTCCACTTT
TRBV6-5,NA,TRBJ1-2,NA,CASSYDGQQPYGYTF,TGTGCCAGCAGTTACGACGGACAGCAACCTTATGGCTACACCTTC
TRBV7-8,NA,TRBJ1-5,TRBD1,CASSMPRTGGNQPQHF,TGTGCCAGCAGCATGCCGCGGACAGGGGGCAATCAGCCCCAGCATTTT
TRBV10-1,NA,TRBJ1-2,TRBD1,CASSGDSSYGYTF,TGCGCCAGCAGCGGGGACAGCTCCTATGGCTACACCTTC
TRBV7-2,NA,TRBJ2-7,NA,CASSLVPGRIYEQYF,TGTGCCAGCAGCTTAGTTCCGGGGAGGATCTACGAGCAGTACTTC
TRBV4-2,NA,TRBJ2-7,TRBD2,CASSPRSSGGISYEQYF,TGTGCCAGCAGCCCCCGTTCGAGCGGGGGGATCTCCTACGAGCAGTACTTC
TRBV2,few,TRBJ1-2,NA,CASTLEDQGRSF,TGTGCCAGCACCCTCGAGGATCAGGGAAGATCCTTC
TRBV7-3,NA,TRBJ2-2,TRBD1,CASSRQGNTGELFF,TGTGCCAGCAGCAGACAGGGGAACACCGGGGAGCTGTTTTTT
TRBV30,NA,TRBJ2-3,TRBD1,CAWSPPGRWTGGNPTQYF,TGTGCCTGGAGTCCCCCGGGGAGATGGACAGGGGGAAACCCTACGCAGTATTTT
TRBV2,NA,TRBJ2-2,TRBD1,CASMDRVGTGELFF,TGTGCCAGTATGGACAGGGTGGGCACCGGGGAGCTGTTTTTT
TRBV19,NA,TRBJ2-5,TRBD2,CASGRGGKGKETQYF,TGTGCCAGTGGCCGGGGGGGGAAAGGAAAGGAGACCCAGTACTTC
TRBV6-5,NA,TRBJ2-7,TRBD2,CASSTTSLSYEQYF,TGTGCCAGCAGTACGACTAGCCTCTCCTACGAGCAGTACTTC
TRBV6-5,NA,TRBJ1-2,TRBD1,CASSFPGQAAGYTF,TGTGCCAGCAGTTTCCCGGGACAGGCGGCTGGCTACACCTTC
TRBV5-5,NA,TRBJ2-7,NA,CASSFALVLARGGYEQYF,TGTGCCAGCAGCTTCGCCCTCGTCCTAGCGCGGGGAGGTTACGAGCAGTACTTC